This T cell receptor (beta chain) is from a study of OX40 agonist ivuxolimab in advanced cancers. Study as a whole: Eligibility rules accepted prior anti-PD-1, anti-PD-L1 or anti-CTLA-4 therapy, and 40% had some.

Study outcomes and limitations: Expanded clones were, on average, more numerous in CD8+ T cells than in CD4+.

Data came from immunoSEQ multiplex PCR; TCRdb stores just in-frame clones and leaves some out. The table shows some 16,000 clones, with less than 90% occurring only once. Sampled blood was obtained at baseline, cycle 4 day 1, and cycle 7 day 1. V shed 6 bases and J shed 0 bases, with 12 bases lying between them. CDR1 is MDHEN and CDR2 is SYDVKM in the germline V gene. This CDR3 is built from 15 residues. Of note for this clone: The antigen remains unidentified.

The chain recombines TRBV28 with TRBJ2-4; unclear D gene. Sample: CD4+ or CD8+ T cells sorted from blood, taken in a trial of the OX40 agonist ivuxolimab. The clonotype comes from an adult with an advanced solid tumor such as melanoma, head and neck, liver or kidney cancer. The chain's CDR3 is CASSPWRLAKNIQYF. The DNA for the CDR3 is TGTGCCAGCAGCCCATGGCGGTTAGCCAAAAACATTCAGTACTTC. The complete variable domain, with remaining parts taken from reference TRBV28 and TRBJ2-4, reads DVKVTQSSRYLVKRTGEKVFLECVQDMDHENMFWYRQDPGLGLRLIYFSYDVKMKEKGDIPEGYSVSREKKERFSLILESASTNQTSMYLCASSPWRLAKNIQYFGAGTRLSVL.